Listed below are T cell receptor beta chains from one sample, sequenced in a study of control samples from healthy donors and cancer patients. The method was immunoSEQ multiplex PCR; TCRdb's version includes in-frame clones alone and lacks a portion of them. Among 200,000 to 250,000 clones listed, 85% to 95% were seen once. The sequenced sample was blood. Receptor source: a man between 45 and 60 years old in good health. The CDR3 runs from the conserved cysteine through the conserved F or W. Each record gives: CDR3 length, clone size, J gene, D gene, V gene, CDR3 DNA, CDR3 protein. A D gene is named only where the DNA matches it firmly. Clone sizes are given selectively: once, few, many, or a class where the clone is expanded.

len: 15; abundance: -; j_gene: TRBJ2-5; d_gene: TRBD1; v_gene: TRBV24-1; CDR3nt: TGTGCCACCAGTGACGCCAGGGGGAATTGGGAGACCCAGTACTTC; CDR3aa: CATSDARGNWETQYF
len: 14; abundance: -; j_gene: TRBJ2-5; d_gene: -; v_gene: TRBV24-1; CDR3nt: TGTGCCACCAGTGATTTCACAGGGAAAGAGACCCAGTACTTC; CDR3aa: CATSDFTGKETQYF
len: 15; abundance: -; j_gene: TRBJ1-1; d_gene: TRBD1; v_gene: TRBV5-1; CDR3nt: TGCGCCAGCAGCTTGGGGGGACAGCTTGACACTGAAGCTTTCTTT; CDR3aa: CASSLGGQLDTEAFF
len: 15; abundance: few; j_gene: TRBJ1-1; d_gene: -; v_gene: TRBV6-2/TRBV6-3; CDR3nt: TGTGCCAGCAGTAGGGGTGTCTTAGTCGGCACTGAAGCTTTCTTT; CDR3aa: CASSRGVLVGTEAFF
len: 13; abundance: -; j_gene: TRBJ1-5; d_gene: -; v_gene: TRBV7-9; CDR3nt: TGTGCCAGCAGCTTAAATAGCAATCAGCCCCAGCATTTT; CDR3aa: CASSLNSNQPQHF
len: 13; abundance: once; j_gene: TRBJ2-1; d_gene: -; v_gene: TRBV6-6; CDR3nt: TGTGCCAGCAGTTACTCGACTGGGGGGGAGCAGTTCTTC; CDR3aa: CASSYSTGGEQFF
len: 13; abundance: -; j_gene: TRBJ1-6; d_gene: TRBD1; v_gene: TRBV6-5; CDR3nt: TGTGCCAGCAGCCGGACAGGGGATTCACCCCTCCACTTT; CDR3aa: CASSRTGDSPLHF
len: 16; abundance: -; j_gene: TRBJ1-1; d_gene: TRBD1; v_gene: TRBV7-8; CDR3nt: TGTGCCAGCAGCCGAGACAGGGTCCGGAGGGACACTGAAGCTTTCTTT; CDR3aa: CASSRDRVRRDTEAFF
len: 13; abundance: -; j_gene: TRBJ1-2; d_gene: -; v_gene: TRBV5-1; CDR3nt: TGCGCCAGCAGTTCCGGTACGCACTATGGCTACACCTTC; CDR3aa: CASSSGTHYGYTF
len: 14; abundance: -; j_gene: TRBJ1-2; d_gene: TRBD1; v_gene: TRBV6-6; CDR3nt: TGTGCCAGCAGTTCTATGCAGGGGGCAGGTGGCTACACCTTC; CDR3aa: CASSSMQGAGGYTF
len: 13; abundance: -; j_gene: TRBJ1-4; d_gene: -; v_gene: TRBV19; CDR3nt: TGTGCCAGTAGACAGGAGGCTAATGAAAAACTGTTTTTT; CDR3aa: CASRQEANEKLFF
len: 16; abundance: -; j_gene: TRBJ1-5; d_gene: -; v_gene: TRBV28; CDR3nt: TGTGCCAGCAGCCCAATCCGGGGTGACGGGAATCAGCCCCAGCATTTT; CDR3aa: CASSPIRGDGNQPQHF
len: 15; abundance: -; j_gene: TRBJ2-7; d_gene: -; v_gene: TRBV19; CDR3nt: TGTGCCAGTAGTACCGACTCTCAAAGCTCCTACGAGCAGTACTTC; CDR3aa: CASSTDSQSSYEQYF
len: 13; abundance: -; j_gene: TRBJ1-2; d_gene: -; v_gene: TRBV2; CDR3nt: TGTGCCAGCAGGGAGACAGCTAACTATGGCTACGCCTTC; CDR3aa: CASRETANYGYAF
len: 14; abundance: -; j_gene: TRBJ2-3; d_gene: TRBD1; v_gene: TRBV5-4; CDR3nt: TGTGCCAGCAGCTGGGACAGGGGTAAAGATACGCAGTATTTT; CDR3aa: CASSWDRGKDTQYF
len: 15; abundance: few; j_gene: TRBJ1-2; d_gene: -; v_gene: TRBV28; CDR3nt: TGTGCCAGCAGTTTGCGGGACCGTCCCTTGGATGGCTACACCTTC; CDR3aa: CASSLRDRPLDGYTF
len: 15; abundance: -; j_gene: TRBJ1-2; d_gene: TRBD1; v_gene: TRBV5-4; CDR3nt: TGTGCCAGCAGCTTGGGTCAAGGGCAGGGGGATGGCTACACCTTC; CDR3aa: CASSLGQGQGDGYTF
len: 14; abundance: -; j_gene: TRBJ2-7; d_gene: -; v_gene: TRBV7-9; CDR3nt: TGTGCCAGCAGCTTAGACCGGGACACTCACGAGCAGTACTTC; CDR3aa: CASSLDRDTHEQYF
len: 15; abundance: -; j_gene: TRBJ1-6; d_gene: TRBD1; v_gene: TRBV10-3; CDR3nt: TGTGCCATCAAATCCCAGGGGGCGGGAAATTCACCCCTCCACTTT; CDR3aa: CAIKSQGAGNSPLHF
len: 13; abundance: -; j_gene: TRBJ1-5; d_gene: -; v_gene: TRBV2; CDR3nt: TGTGCCAGCAGTGAACTGGGGGTTCAGCCCCAGCATTTT; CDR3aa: CASSELGVQPQHF
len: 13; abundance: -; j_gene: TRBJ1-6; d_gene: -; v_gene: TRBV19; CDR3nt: TGTGCCAGTAGTATGGACCTGGAGCAACCCCTCCACTTT; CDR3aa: CASSMDLEQPLHF
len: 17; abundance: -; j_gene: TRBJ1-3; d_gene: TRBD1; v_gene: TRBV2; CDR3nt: TGTGCCAGCAGTGATGTATTGACAGGGGGCTCTGGAAACACCATATATTTT; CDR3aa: CASSDVLTGGSGNTIYF
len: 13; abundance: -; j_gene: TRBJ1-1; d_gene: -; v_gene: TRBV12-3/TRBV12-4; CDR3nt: TGTGCCAGCAGTAACCCAGAGAACACTGAAGCTTTCTTT; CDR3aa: CASSNPENTEAFF
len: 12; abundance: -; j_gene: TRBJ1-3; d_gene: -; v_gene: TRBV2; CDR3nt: TGTGCCAGCAGGCCCGGTAGGCCCACCATATATTTT; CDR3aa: CASRPGRPTIYF
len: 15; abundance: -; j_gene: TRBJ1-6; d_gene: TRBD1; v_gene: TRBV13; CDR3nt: TGTGCCAGCAGCTTAGACAGGGGGATTAATTCACCCCTCCACTTT; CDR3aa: CASSLDRGINSPLHF
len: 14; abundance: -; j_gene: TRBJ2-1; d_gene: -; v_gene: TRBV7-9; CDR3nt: TGTGCCAGCCAAGAGCTGGTCTTCTACAATGAGCAGTTCTTC; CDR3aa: CASQELVFYNEQFF
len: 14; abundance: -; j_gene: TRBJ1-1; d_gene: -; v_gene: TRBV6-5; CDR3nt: TGTGCCAGCAGTTATCGCTACATGAACACTGAAGCTTTCTTT; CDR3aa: CASSYRYMNTEAFF
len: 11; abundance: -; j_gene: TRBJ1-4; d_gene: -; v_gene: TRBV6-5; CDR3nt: TGTGCCACCAGGCAGAATGAAAAACTGTTTTTT; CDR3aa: CATRQNEKLFF